One and the same sample provided the 13 T cell receptor beta chains below, sequenced in a study of cytomegalovirus exposure and HLA in healthy donors. The PCR employed 60 Vbeta primers together with 13 Jbeta primers. Sequenced by immunoSEQ multiplex PCR; TCRdb stores in-frame clones only, minus some. The repertoire table contains 200,000 to 250,000 clones. Sequencing was done on a sample of PBMCs. These receptors originate from a woman younger than 45 in good health and CMV-seropositive.

The J gene is TRBJ2-1, the V gene TRBV20-1; no clear D. Germline loops: CDR1 DFQATT, CDR2 SNEGSKA (reference sequence). This CDR3 has 11 residues. Trimming removed 5 bases at V and 6 bases at J, with 8 bases between. CDR3 region: CSAPGFNEQFF. Written as DNA, the CDR3 is TGCAGTGCTCCGGGTTTCAATGAGCAGTTCTTC.

The genes are TRBV19 and TRBJ2-1; D is possibly TRBD1 (6 bases). Between the trimmed V and J ends, which lost 2 bases and 8 bases, there was a span of 22 bases. In germline, CDR1 is LNHDA, CDR2 SQIVND (reference sequence). The CDR3 contains 17 residues. In DNA form, the CDR3 reads TGTGCCAGTAGTATAAAGCTGGGGGCAGGGCGGAGTCATGAGCAGTTCTTC. It yields the protein CASSIKLGAGRSHEQFF. Supplemented by reference TRBV19 and TRBJ2-1, the full variable domain reads DGGITQSPKYLFRKEGQNVTLSCEQNLNHDAMYWYRQDPGQGLRLIYYSQIVNDFQKGDIAEGYSVSREKKESFPLTVTSAQKNPTAFYLCASSIKLGAGRSHEQFFGPGTRLTVL.

About this clone: The same CDR3 arises from other DNA sequences in this sample as well. The chain recombines TRBV29-1 with TRBJ2-1; TRBD1 aligns across 7 bases. V dropped 0 bases and J dropped 1; count of bases not matched to a gene: 6. The germline V gene has CDR1 SQVTM and CDR2 ANQGSEA. The CDR3 is made up of 16 amino acids. The CDR3 protein is CSVEEGRGSSYNEQFF. In nucleotides, the CDR3 is TGCAGCGTTGAAGAAGGCAGGGGGTCGTCCTACAATGAGCAGTTCTTC.

The chain recombines TRBV28 with TRBJ1-5; D remains unclear. Germline V gives CDR1 MDHEN, CDR2 SYDVKM. The CDR3 extends over 15 amino acids. Between the trimmed V and J ends, which lost 6 bases and 4 bases, there was a span of 16 bases. The CDR3 loop reads CASSPVSGLNQPQHF. CDR3 nucleotides: TGTGCCAGCAGCCCCGTATCAGGTTTGAATCAGCCCCAGCATTTT. The whole variable domain, filled in from reference TRBV28 and TRBJ1-5, reads DVKVTQSSRYLVKRTGEKVFLECVQDMDHENMFWYRQDPGLGLRLIYFSYDVKMKEKGDIPEGYSVSREKKERFSLILESASTNQTSMYLCASSPVSGLNQPQHFGDGTRLSIL.

The chain joins TRBV10-3 to TRBJ1-1; D might be TRBD1 (5 bases). CDR1 and CDR2 (germline): ENHRY, SYGVKD. V gave up 5 bases and J gave up 8 bases, with 15 bases separating them. The CDR3 has 13 residues. The CDR3 bases are TGTGCCATCAGTCAGACCGGGGGTTTCGAAGCTTTCTTT. This sequence encodes CAISQTGGFEAFF.

The J gene is TRBJ2-1, the V gene TRBV13; weak D call: TRBD2 (5 bases). Germline loops: CDR1 PRHDT, CDR2 FYEKMQ (reference sequence). With 6 bases removed from V and 0 bases from J, the gap between germline ends came to 15 bases. CDR3 length equals 16 residues. The DNA for the CDR3 is TGTGCCAGCAGTTCCCTAAGCGGATCCTCCTACAATGAGCAGTTCTTC. It specifies CASSSLSGSSYNEQFF.

The chain carries TRBV27 and TRBJ1-5; maybe TRBD1 (5 bases). Trimming removed 6 bases from V and 3 bases from J, with 18 bases in between. CDR1 and CDR2 from the germline V gene are MNHEY and SMNVEV (reference sequence). CDR3 length: 16 residues. This chain's CDR3 is CASSAEQGSANQPQHF. In nucleotides, the CDR3 is TGTGCCAGCAGCGCCGAGCAGGGCTCCGCCAATCAGCCCCAGCATTTT.

The CDR3 is CASSYGGDGSYEQYF. Here the CDR3 DNA reads TGTGCCAGCAGTTACGGGGGGGACGGCTCCTACGAGCAGTACTTC. This chain joins TRBV6-5 and TRBJ2-5, with TRBD2 matching over 7 bases. The J call could be wrong; TRBJ2-7 is a better fit for the DNA end. CDR3 length equals 15 residues. Germline values: CDR1 MNHEY, CDR2 SVGAGI.

CDR3 nucleotides: TGTGCCAGCAGCAGAGGGGGCAGAGAAGTCACAGATACGCAGTATTTT. The encoded protein is CASSRGGREVTDTQYF. This chain connects TRBV7-2 to TRBJ2-3; 7 bases are a match to TRBD1. The CDR3 is 16 residues long. V gave up 5 bases and J gave up 2 bases; unmatched junction bases: 10. Per germline, CDR1 SGHTA and CDR2 FQGNSA.

The chain links TRBV6-6 to TRBJ2-3; a weak D match, TRBD2 (6 bases). The CDR3 covers 15 residues. V shed 7 bases and J shed 4 bases, with 18 bases lying between them. Germline loops: CDR1 MNHNY, CDR2 SVGAGI (reference sequence). The CDR3 DNA follows: TGTGCCAGCACCTTTAGTTGGGGGGTTCCAGATACGCAGTATTTT. It codes for CASTFSWGVPDTQYF.

V gene TRBV5-1 combines with J gene TRBJ1-1; D remains unclear. Germline CDR1 SGHRS, CDR2 YFSETQ. This CDR3 is 14 amino acids long. V gave up 1 base and J gave up 1 base, with 8 bases separating them. The chain's CDR3 is CASSLTTGNTEAFF. DNA of the CDR3: TGCGCCAGCAGCTTGACCACGGGGAACACTGAAGCTTTCTTT.

The chain combines TRBV5-4 with TRBJ2-7; a possible D gene is TRBD2 (5 bases). There are 15 residues in the CDR3. Germline CDR1 and CDR2: SGHNT and YYREEE (reference sequence). The ends were cut back, 4 bases at V and 1 base at J, with 15 bases in the middle. The CDR3 region has the DNA TGTGCCAGCAGCCCTGGAGGCCAGAGATCCTACGAGCAGTACTTC. Translation gives CASSPGGQRSYEQYF.

The rearrangement links TRBV6-1 to TRBJ1-5; D may be TRBD1 (6 bases). This CDR3 is 16 amino acids long. Looked up from germline, CDR1 is MNHNS and CDR2 is SASEGT. The germline V and J ends were trimmed by 1 base and 0 bases, with 10 bases remaining between them. The CDR3 DNA reads TGTGCCAGCAGTGAAGACCGGGGACATAGCAATCAGCCCCAGCATTTT. Its translation: CASSEDRGHSNQPQHF.